What follows are 17 T cell receptor beta chains derived from one specimen sequenced in a study of technical replicates of blood from several donors. Data came from immunoSEQ multiplex PCR; TCRdb stores just in-frame clones and leaves some out. This sample carries 45,000 to 60,000 clones, 90% to 95% of them seen once, and the ten largest clones take under 4%. Input material: PBMCs. The receptors derive from a human donor in good health. Some clones in this sample may be carry-over from other donors' samples.

The chain uses TRBV29-1 and TRBJ1-2; D uncertain. The CDR3 is made up of 13 amino acids. From germline, CDR1 is SQVTM and CDR2 ANQGSEA. V was trimmed by 7 bases and J by 5 bases, leaving 17 bases between them. The CDR3 loop is CSAGGAGGYGYTF. Written as DNA, the CDR3 is TGCAGCGCCGGAGGAGCGGGTGGGTATGGCTACACCTTC.

This chain connects TRBV14 to TRBJ1-6, with D tentatively TRBD1 (5 bases). The CDR3 contains 15 residues. Germline V gene lookup returns CDR1 SGHDN and CDR2 FVKESK. Trimming took 1 base from V and 9 from J, leaving 13 bases between them. The CDR3 DNA follows: TGTGCCAGCAGCCAAGTCGGGGCGGGAGTTTCACCCCTCCACTTT. This translates into CASSQVGAGVSPLHF.

The V and J genes are TRBV4-3 and TRBJ1-2, with a possible D match to TRBD1 (5 bases). Germline V gene lookup returns CDR1 LGHNA and CDR2 YSLEER. The CDR3 spans 13 residues. Trimming removed 4 bases at V and 7 bases at J, with 13 bases between. The CDR3 is CASSLGGGSGYTF. CDR3 sequence (DNA): TGCGCCAGCAGCCTGGGGGGGGGTAGTGGCTACACCTTC.

CDR3 sequence (DNA): TGTGCCAGCAGCCGCCGTGGGGCGGGAGACGACGAGCAGTACTTC. The encoded protein is CASSRRGAGDDEQYF. The chain carries TRBV7-2 and TRBJ2-7; 7 bases fit TRBD2. Losses at the gene ends were 5 bases for V and 5 bases for J; bases not matched to a gene: 12. The germline CDR1 and CDR2 sequences are SGHTA and FQGNSA. This CDR3 has 15 amino acids.

V usage is TRBV4-3 and J usage is TRBJ1-2; no clear D. From germline, CDR1 is LGHNA and CDR2 YSLEER. The CDR3 length is 14 residues. Trimming left V 0 bases short and J 4 bases short, with 9 bases between. CDR3 bases: TGCGCCAGCAGCCAAGAAAGGGAGGGCTATGGCTACACCTTC. Its protein product is CASSQEREGYGYTF.

The CDR3 region is CASSPIPGASSVETQYF. CDR3 nucleotides: TGTGCCAGCAGCCCGATTCCAGGGGCTAGTAGTGTTGAGACCCAGTACTTC. The chain joins TRBV7-9 to TRBJ2-5; a possible D gene is TRBD1 (6 bases). Germline assignment: CDR1 SEHNR and CDR2 FQNEAQ (reference sequence). V dropped 5 bases and J dropped 5 bases, with 24 bases sitting between them. The CDR3 runs to 17 residues. Full variable domain (missing parts from reference TRBV7-9 and TRBJ2-5): DTGVSQNPRHKITKRGQNVTFRCDPISEHNRLYWYRQTLGQGPEFLTYFQNEAQLEKSRLLSDRFSAERPKGSFSTLEIQRTEQGDSAMYLCASSPIPGASSVETQYFGPGTRLLVL.

The rearrangement joins TRBV5-1 to TRBJ2-7; 9 bases agree with TRBD1. Germline CDR1 SGHRS, CDR2 YFSETQ. Unmatched junction bases numbered 5, after V lost 4 bases and J lost 3 bases. CDR3 length: 14 amino acids. CDR3 region: CASSTTGGYYEQYF. DNA of the CDR3: TGCGCCAGCAGCACGACAGGGGGGTACTACGAGCAGTACTTC.

This clone was seen just once. V and J are TRBV11-2 and TRBJ2-1; D is undetermined. Germline CDR1 reads SGHAT; CDR2 reads FQNNGV. This CDR3 has 13 residues. Trimming removed 5 bases at V and 6 bases at J, with 11 bases between. CDR3 loop: CASSTRQLNEQFF. CDR3 coding DNA: TGTGCCAGCAGCACCCGACAACTCAATGAGCAGTTCTTC.

The chain carries TRBV6-1 and TRBJ1-2; TRBD1 might be the D (5 bases). Germline CDR1 reads MNHNS; CDR2 reads SASEGT. The CDR3 spans 16 residues. V lost 4 bases to trimming and J lost 3 bases, with 18 bases between them. This CDR3 is CASSGRQSPGYYGYTF. The CDR3 DNA reads as TGTGCCAGCAGTGGACGACAGAGCCCCGGGTACTATGGCTACACCTTC.

The chain joins TRBV5-1 to TRBJ2-2; 9 nucleotides agree with TRBD2. After removal of 6 bases from V and 4 bases from J, the junction contained 10 bases not matched to a gene. CDR3 length equals 16 residues. Looked up from germline, CDR1 is SGHRS and CDR2 is YFSETQ. The CDR3 loop reads CASTLAGSGGTGELFF. The CDR3, as DNA: TGCGCCAGCACCTTAGCAGGTAGCGGGGGCACCGGGGAGCTGTTTTTT. The variable domain in full, completed from reference TRBV5-1 and TRBJ2-2, reads KAGVTQTPRYLIKTRGQQVTLSCSPISGHRSVSWYQQTPGQGLQFLFEYFSETQRNKGNFPGRFSGRQFSNSRSEMNVSTLELGDSALYLCASTLAGSGGTGELFFGEGSRLTVL.

The J gene is TRBJ2-1, the V gene TRBV6-1, with a tentative D call TRBD1 (5 bases). Germline V CDR1 and CDR2: MNHNS, SASEGT. CDR3 length: 13 residues. V lost 7 bases, J lost 3 bases, and 10 bases lay in between. CDR3 residues: CASIDRFYNEQFF. The CDR3 DNA reads as TGTGCCAGCATCGACAGATTCTACAATGAGCAGTTCTTC.

This chain joins TRBV2 and TRBJ2-7; TRBD1 matches at 7 bases. Germline CDR1 reads SNHLY; CDR2 reads FYNNEI. V was pared by 6 bases and J by 3 bases, with 14 bases of the junction left unmatched. CDR3 length: 16 residues. The CDR3 region is CASRGNRGATLYEQYF. In nucleotides, the CDR3 is TGTGCCAGCAGGGGCAACAGGGGTGCCACCCTCTACGAGCAGTACTTC.

This chain uses TRBV5-8 with TRBJ2-3, with 7 positions matching TRBD2. The J segment lost 0 bases and the V segment lost 0 bases, leaving 7 bases of the junction unmatched. CDR3 size: 17 residues. The germline gives CDR1 SGHTS, CDR2 YDEGEE. CDR3 sequence reads: CASSLGTGSGSTDTQYF. The CDR3 coding sequence is TGTGCCAGCAGCTTGGGGACGGGTAGCGGGAGCACAGATACGCAGTATTTT.

The chain recombines TRBV10-1 with TRBJ1-2; the D is unclear. CDR1 and CDR2 (germline): WNHNN, SYGVQD (reference sequence). The ends were cut back, 6 bases at V and 4 bases at J, with 12 bases in the middle. CDR3 length: 13 residues. CDR3 nucleotide sequence: TGCGCCAGCAGGGCACGACTCCCCTATGGCTACACCTTC. Protein product: CASRARLPYGYTF.

Only one count was recorded for this clone. The CDR3 spells CAISERGRGYNEQFF. The CDR3 nucleotides are TGTGCCATCAGTGAGAGAGGGCGGGGTTACAATGAGCAGTTCTTC. The chain carries TRBV10-3 and TRBJ2-1, with D possibly TRBD2 on 6 matching bases. CDR1 and CDR2 from the germline V gene are ENHRY and SYGVKD. This CDR3 spans 15 amino acids. V dropped 2 bases and J dropped 4 bases, with 12 bases sitting between them.

V gene TRBV4-3 combines with J gene TRBJ2-7; 7 bases agree with TRBD2. Germline trimming cut 0 bases from V and 3 bases from J; bases unmatched to any gene: 5. This CDR3 has 15 residues. Per germline, CDR1 LGHNA and CDR2 YSLEER. DNA for the CDR3: TGCGCCAGCAGCCAAGAGCCGGGACTACACTACGAGCAGTACTTC. Translated, it gives CASSQEPGLHYEQYF.

V usage is TRBV10-3 and J usage is TRBJ2-1; TRBD2 matches 7 bases. Germline CDR1 and CDR2: ENHRY and SYGVKD. V lost 3 bases, J lost 1 base, and 6 bases stayed unmatched. The length of the CDR3 is 16 residues. The CDR3 region has the DNA TGTGCCATCAGTGACCCCCCGCGGGGGTCCTACAATGAGCAGTTCTTC. Protein product: CAISDPPRGSYNEQFF.